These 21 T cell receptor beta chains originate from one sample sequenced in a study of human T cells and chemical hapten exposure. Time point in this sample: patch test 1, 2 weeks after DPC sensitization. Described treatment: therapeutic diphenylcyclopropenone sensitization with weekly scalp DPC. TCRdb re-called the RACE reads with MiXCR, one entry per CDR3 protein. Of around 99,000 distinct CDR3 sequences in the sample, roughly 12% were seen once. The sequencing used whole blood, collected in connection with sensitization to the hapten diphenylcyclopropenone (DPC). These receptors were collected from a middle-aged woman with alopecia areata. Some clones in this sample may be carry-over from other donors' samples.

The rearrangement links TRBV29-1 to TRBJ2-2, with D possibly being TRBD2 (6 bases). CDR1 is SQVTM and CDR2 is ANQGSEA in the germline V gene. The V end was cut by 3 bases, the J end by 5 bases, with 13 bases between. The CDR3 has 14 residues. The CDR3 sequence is CSVESGGITGELFF. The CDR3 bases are TGCAGCGTTGAGTCTGGCGGGATTACCGGGGAGCTGTTTTTT.

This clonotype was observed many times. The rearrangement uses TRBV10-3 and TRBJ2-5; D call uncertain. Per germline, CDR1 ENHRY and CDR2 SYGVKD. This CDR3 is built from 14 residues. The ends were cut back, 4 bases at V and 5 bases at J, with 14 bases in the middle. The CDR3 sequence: CAISGNFPGETQYF. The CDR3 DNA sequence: TGTGCCATCAGTGGAAATTTCCCCGGGGAGACCCAGTACTTC.

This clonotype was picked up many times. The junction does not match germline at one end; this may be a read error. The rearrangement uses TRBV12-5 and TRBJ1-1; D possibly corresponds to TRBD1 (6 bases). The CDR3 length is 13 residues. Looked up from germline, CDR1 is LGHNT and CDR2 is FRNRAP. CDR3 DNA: TGTGCTAGTGGTCCCGATGGGTGGGGGCCGCCAGACTTT. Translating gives CASGPDGWGPPDF.

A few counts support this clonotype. The DNA for the CDR3 is TGTGCCAGCAGCCATGTTGACTCCCGCGAGCAGTACTTC. Its protein product is CASSHVDSREQYF. The chain employs TRBV4-2 and TRBJ2-7, with unresolved D. V was clipped by 3 bases and J by 6 bases, with 12 bases between them. This CDR3 has 13 residues. Germline CDR1 LGHNA, CDR2 YNFKEQ.

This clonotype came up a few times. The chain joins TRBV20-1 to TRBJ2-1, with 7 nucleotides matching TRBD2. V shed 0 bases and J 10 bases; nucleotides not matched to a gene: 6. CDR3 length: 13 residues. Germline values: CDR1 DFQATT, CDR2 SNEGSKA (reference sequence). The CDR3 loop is CSARDQLAGEQFF. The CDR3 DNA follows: TGCAGTGCTAGAGATCAATTAGCGGGCGAGCAGTTCTTC.

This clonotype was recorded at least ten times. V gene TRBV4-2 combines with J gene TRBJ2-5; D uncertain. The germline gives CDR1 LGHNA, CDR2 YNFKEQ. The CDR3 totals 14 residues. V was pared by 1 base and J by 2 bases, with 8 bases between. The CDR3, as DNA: TGTGCCAGCAGCCAAGGCAACAGACAAGAGACCCAGTACTTC. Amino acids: CASSQGNRQETQYF.

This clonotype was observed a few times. Here the CDR3 reads CASSSYMTGNYGYTF. The CDR3 DNA reads as TGTGCCAGCAGCTCCTATATGACGGGCAACTATGGCTACACCTTC. The chain recombines TRBV7-2 with TRBJ1-2; D gene uncertain. V was shortened by 4 bases and J by 2 bases, with 14 bases between the two germline ends. The CDR3 is 15 amino acids. The germline V gene encodes CDR1 SGHTA and CDR2 FQGNSA.

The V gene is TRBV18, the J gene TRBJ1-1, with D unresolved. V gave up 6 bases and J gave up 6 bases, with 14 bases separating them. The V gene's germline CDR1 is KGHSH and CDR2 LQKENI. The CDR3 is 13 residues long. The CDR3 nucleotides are TGTGCCAGCTCCACCCCAAGGATCCCTGAAGCTTTCTTT. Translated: CASSTPRIPEAFF.

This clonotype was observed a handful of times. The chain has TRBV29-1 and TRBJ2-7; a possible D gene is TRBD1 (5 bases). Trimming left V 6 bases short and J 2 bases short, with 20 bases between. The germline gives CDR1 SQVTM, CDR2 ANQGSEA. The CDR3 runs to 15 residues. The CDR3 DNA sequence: TGCAGCGTCATCGGCCAACTCAGGGCCCCCTACGAGCAGTACTTC. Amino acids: CSVIGQLRAPYEQYF.

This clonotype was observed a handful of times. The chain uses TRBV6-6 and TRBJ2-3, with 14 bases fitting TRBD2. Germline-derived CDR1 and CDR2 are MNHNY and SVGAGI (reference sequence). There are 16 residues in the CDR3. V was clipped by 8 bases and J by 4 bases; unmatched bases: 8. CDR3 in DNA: TGTGCCAGCCTAAGAGGACTAGCGGGAGGCCCAGATACGCAGTATTTT. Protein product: CASLRGLAGGPDTQYF.

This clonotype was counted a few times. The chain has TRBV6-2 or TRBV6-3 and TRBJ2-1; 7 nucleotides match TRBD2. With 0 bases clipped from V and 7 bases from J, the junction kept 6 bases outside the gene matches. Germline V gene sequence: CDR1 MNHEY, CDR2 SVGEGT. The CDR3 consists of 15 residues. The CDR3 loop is CASSYSGLVGNEQFF. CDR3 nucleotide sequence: TGTGCCAGCAGTTACTCAGGACTAGTTGGTAATGAGCAGTTCTTC.

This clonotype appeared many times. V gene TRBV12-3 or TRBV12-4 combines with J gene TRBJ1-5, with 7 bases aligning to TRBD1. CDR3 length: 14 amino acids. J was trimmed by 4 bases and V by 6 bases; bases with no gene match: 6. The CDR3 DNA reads TGTGCCAGCAGCACCGGGACAGCTAATCAGCCCCAGCATTTT. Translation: CASSTGTANQPQHF.

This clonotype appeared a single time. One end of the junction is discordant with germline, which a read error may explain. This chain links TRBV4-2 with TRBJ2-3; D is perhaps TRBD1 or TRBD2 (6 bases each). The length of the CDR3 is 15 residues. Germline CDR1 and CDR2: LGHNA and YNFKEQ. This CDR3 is CASSQVPGGTDTQYF. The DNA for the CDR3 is TGTGCCAGCAGCCAAGTCCCCGGGGGCACGGATACGCAGTATTTT.

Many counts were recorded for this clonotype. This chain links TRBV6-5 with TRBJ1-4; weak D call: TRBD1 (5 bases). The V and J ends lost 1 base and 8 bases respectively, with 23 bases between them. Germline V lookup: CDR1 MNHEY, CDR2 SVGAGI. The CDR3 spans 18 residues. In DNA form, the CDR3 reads TGTGCCAGCAGTTACTACGCGACAGTCAGACGGGGAGGGGAAAAACTGTTTTTT. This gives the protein CASSYYATVRRGGEKLFF.

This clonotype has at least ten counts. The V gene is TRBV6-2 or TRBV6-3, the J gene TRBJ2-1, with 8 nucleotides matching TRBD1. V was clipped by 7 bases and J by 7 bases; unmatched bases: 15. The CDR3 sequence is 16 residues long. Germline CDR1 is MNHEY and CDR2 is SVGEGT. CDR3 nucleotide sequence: TGTGCCAGCACCCTATCCCCAAGACAGGGGCCGAATGAGCAGTTCTTC. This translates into CASTLSPRQGPNEQFF.

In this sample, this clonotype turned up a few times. DNA of the CDR3: TGCAGTGCTAGAGAGGGCCTCTTTTATGCTTTCTTT. This encodes CSAREGLFYAFF. V gene TRBV20-1 combines with J gene TRBJ1-1; no definite D call. The CDR3 length is 12 residues. Trimming removed 0 bases from V and 11 bases from J, with 13 bases in between. Germline assignment: CDR1 DFQATT and CDR2 SNEGSKA (reference sequence).

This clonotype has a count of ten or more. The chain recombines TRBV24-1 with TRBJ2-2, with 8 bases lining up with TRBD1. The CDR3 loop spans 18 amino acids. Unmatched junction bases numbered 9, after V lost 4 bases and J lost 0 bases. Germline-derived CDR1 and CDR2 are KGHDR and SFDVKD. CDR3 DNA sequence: TGTGCCACCAGTGAAACTGGACAGGGAGGTACGAACACCGGGGAGCTGTTTTTT. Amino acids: CATSETGQGGTNTGELFF.

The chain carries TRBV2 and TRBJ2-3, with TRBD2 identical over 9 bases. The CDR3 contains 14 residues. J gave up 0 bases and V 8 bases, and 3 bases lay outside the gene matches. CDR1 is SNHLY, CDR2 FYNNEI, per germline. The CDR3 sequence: CASSTSGSTDTQYF. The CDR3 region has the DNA TGTGCCAGCTCGACTAGCGGAAGCACAGATACGCAGTATTTT. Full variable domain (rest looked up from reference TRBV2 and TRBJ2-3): EPEVTQTPSHQVTQMGQEVILRCVPISNHLYFYWYRQILGQKVEFLVSFYNNEISEKSEIFDDQFSVERPDGSNFTLKIRSTKLEDSAMYFCASSTSGSTDTQYFGPGTRLTVL.

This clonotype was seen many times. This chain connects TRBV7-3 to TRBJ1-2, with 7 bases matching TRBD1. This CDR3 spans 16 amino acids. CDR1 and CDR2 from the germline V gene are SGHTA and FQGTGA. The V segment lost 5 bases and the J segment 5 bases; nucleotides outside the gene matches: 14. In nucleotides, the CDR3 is TGTGCCAGCAGCCCCACCGGACAGGAGGGGGGGTATGGCTACACCTTC. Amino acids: CASSPTGQEGGYGYTF. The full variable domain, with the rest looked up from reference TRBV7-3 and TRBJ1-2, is GAGVSQTPSNKVTEKGKYVELRCDPISGHTALYWYRQSLGQGPEFLIYFQGTGAADDSGLPNDRFFAVRPEGSVSTLKIQRTERGDSAVYLCASSPTGQEGGYGYTFGSGTRLTVV.

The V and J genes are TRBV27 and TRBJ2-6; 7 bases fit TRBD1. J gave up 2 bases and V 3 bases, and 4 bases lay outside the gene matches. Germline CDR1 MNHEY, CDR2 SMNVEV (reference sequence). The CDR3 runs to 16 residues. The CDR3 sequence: CASSFLGGAGANVLTF. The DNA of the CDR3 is TGTGCCAGCAGTTTTTTAGGGGGCGCTGGGGCCAACGTCCTGACTTTC.

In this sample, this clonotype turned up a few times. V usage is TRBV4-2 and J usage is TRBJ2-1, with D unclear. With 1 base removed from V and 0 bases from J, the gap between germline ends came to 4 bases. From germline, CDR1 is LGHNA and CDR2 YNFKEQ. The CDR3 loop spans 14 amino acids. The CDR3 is CASSQGGSYNEQFF. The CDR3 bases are TGTGCCAGCAGCCAAGGTGGCTCCTACAATGAGCAGTTCTTC.